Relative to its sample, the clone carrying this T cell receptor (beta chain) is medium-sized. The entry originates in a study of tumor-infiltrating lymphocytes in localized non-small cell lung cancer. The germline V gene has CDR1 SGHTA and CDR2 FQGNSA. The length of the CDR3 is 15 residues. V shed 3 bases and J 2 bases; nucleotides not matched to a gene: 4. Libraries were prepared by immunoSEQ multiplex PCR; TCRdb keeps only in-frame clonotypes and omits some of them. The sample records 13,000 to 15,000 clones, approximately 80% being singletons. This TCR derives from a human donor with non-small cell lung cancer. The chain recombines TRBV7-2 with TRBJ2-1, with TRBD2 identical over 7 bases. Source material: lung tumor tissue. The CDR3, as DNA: TGTGCCAGCAGCTTTGGCGGGAGCCCCTACAATGAGCAGTTCTTC. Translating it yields CASSFGGSPYNEQFF. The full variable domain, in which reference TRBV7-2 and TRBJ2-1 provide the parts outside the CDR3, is GAGVSQSPSNKVTEKGKDVELRCDPISGHTALYWYRQSLGQGLEFLIYFQGNSAPDKSGLPSDRFSAERTGGSVSTLTIQRTQQEDSAVYLCASSFGGSPYNEQFFGPGTRLTVL.